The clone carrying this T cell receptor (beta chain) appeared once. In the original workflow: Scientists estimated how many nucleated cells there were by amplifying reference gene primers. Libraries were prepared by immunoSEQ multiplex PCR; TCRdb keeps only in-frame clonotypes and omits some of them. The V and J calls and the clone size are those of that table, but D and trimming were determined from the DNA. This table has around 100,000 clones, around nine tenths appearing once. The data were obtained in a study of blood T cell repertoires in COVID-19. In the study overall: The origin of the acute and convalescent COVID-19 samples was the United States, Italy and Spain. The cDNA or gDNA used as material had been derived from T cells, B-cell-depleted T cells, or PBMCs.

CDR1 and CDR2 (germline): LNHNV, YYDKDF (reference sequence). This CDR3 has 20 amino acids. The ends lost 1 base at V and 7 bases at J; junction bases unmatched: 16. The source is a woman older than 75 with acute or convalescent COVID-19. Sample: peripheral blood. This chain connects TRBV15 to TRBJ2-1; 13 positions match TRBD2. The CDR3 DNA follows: TGTGCCACCAGCAGAGGGTGGACTAGCGGGGGTTTGAGAATAAGGAATGAGCAGTTCTTC. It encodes CATSRGWTSGGLRIRNEQFF.